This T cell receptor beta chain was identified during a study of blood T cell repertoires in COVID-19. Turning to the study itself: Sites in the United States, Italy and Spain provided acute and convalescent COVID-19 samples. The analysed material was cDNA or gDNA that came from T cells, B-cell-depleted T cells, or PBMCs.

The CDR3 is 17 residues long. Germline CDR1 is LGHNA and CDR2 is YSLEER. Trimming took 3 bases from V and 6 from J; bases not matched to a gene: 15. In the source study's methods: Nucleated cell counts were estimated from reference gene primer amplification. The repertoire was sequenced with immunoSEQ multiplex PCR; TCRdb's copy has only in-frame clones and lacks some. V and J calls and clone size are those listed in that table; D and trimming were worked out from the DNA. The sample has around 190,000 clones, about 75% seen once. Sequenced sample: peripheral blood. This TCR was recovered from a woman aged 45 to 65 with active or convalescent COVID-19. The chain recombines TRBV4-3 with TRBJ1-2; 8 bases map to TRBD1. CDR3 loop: CASSQDLSPRRGHGYTF. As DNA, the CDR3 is TGCGCCAGCAGCCAGGACCTCTCCCCACGCAGGGGGCATGGCTACACCTTC.